Sequencing of this T cell receptor (beta chain) was carried out in a study of OX40 agonist ivuxolimab in advanced cancers. Study-wide background: Every 2 weeks, ivuxolimab was infused into the patients intravenously at between 0.01 and 10 mg/kg.

The table came from immunoSEQ multiplex PCR; TCRdb's copy has only in-frame clones and leaves some out. The sample includes fewer than 140,000 clones, approximately 90% of them seen just once. Germline CDR1 SGHTA, CDR2 FQGTGA. V gave up 3 bases and J gave up 1 base, with 5 bases separating them. The CDR3 is 13 amino acids. This sequence originates from an adult with an advanced solid tumor such as melanoma, head and neck, liver or kidney cancer. The chain recombines TRBV7-3 with TRBJ2-3; D gene unclear. The sequenced sample was CD4+ or CD8+ T cells sorted from blood, obtained in a trial of the OX40 agonist ivuxolimab. This CDR3 reads CASSLDGTDTQYF. CDR3 bases: TGTGCCAGCAGCTTGGACGGCACAGATACGCAGTATTTT.